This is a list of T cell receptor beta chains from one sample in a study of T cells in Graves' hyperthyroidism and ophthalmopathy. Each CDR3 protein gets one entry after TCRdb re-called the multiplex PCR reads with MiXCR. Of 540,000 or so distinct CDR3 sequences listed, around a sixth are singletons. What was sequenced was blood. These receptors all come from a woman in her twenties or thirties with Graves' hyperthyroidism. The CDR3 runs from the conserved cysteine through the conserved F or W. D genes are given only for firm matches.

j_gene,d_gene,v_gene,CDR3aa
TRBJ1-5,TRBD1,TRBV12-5,CASGLARDRVQQPQHF
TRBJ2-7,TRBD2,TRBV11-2,CASRTDLAGESYEQYF
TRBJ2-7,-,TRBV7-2,CASSLPSLLEQYF
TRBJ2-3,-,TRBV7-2,CASSLVDYTDTQYF
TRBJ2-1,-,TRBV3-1,CASSQDRAPGEQFF
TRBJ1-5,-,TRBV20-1,CSAPRGELNQPQHF
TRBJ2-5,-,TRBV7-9,CASSFGMVGGGETQYF
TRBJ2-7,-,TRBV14,CASSQDIGAAYEQYF
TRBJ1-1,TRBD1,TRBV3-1,CASRKRDRATEAFF
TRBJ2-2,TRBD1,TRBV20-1,CSARTGNTGELFF
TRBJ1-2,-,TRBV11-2,CASSQDRFHYGYTF